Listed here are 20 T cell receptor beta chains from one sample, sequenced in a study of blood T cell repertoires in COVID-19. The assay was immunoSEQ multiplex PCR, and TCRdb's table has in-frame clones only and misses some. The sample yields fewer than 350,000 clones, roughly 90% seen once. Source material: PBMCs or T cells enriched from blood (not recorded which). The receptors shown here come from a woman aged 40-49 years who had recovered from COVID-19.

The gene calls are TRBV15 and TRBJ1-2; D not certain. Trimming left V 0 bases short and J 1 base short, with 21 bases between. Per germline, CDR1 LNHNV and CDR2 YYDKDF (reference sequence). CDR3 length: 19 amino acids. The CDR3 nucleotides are TGTGCCACCAGCAGAGATTTGATACACGGAGGGCAAAATAACTATGGCTACACCTTC. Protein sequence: CATSRDLIHGGQNNYGYTF.

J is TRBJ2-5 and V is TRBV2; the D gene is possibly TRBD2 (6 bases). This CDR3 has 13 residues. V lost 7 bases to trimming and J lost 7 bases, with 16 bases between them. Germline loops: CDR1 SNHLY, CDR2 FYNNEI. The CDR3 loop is CASTGVRVGTQYF. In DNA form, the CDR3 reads TGTGCCAGCACGGGGGTCAGGGTAGGGACCCAGTACTTC.

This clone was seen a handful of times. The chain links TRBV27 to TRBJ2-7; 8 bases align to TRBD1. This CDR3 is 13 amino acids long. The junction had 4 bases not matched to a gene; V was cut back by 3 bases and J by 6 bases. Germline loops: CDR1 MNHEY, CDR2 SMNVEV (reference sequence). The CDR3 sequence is CASSFGTGGEQYF. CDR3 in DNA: TGTGCCAGCAGTTTTGGAACAGGGGGCGAGCAGTACTTC.

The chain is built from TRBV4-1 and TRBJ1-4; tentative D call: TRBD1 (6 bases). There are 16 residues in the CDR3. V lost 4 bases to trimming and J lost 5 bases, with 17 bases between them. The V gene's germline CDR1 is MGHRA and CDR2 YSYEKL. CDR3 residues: CASSRPSTGKNEKLFF. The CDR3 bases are TGCGCCAGCAGCCGACCATCGACAGGAAAGAATGAAAAACTGTTTTTT.

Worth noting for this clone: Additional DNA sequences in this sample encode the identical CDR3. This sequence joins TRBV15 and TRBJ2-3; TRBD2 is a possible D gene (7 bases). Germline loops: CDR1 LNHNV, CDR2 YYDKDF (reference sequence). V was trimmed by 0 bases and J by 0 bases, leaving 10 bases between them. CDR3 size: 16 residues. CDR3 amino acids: CATSRDRGASTDTQYF. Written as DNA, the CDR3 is TGTGCCACCAGCAGAGATCGGGGGGCGAGCACAGATACGCAGTATTTT.

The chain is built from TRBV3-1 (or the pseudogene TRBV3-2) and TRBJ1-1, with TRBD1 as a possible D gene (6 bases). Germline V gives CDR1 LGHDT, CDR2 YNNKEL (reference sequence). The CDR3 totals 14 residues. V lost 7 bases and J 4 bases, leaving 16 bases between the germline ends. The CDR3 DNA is TGTGCCAGCACCCTAGGGGGTAGGGGCACTGAAGCTTTCTTT. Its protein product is CASTLGGRGTEAFF.

The CDR3 DNA sequence: TGTGCCAGTAGTAAAACTAGCGGGGCGACCGGGGAGCTGTTTTTT. Translating gives CASSKTSGATGELFF. The rearrangement links TRBV19 to TRBJ2-2, with 10 bases matching TRBD2. The CDR3 runs to 15 residues. The V segment lost 4 bases and the J segment 5 bases; nucleotides outside the gene matches: 4. Germline V gives CDR1 LNHDA, CDR2 SQIVND (reference sequence).

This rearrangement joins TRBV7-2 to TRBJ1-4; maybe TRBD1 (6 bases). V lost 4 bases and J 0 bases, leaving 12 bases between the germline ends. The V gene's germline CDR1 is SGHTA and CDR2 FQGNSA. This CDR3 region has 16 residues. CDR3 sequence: CASSSWGPTTNEKLFF. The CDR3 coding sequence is TGTGCCAGCAGCTCGTGGGGGCCTACAACTAATGAAAAACTGTTTTTT.

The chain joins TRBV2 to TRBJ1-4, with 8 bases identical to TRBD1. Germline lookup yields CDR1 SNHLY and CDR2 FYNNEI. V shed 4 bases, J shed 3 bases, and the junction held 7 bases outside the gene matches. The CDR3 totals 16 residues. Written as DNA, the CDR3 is TGTGCCAGCAGTGCATCCCAGGGACAGGCTAATGAAAAACTGTTTTTT. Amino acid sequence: CASSASQGQANEKLFF.

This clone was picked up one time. The CDR3 coding sequence is TGTGCCAGTAAGGCGACTAGTGACTACAATGAGCAGTTCTTC. It translates to CASKATSDYNEQFF. The rearrangement links TRBV19 to TRBJ2-1; a weak D match, TRBD2 (6 bases). The CDR3 runs to 14 residues. Germline assignment: CDR1 LNHDA and CDR2 SQIVND (reference sequence). Trimming shortened V by 7 bases and J by 3 bases, and 13 bases separated the two germline ends. The full variable domain, completed using reference TRBV19 and TRBJ2-1, is DGGITQSPKYLFRKEGQNVTLSCEQNLNHDAMYWYRQDPGQGLRLIYYSQIVNDFQKGDIAEGYSVSREKKESFPLTVTSAQKNPTAFYLCASKATSDYNEQFFGPGTRLTVL.

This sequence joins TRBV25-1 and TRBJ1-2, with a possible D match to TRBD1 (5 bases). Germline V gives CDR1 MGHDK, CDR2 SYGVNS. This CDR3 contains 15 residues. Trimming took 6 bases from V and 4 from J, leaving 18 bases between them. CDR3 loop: CASSLGTGVSYGYTF. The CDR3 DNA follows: TGTGCCAGCAGCTTAGGGACGGGAGTGAGCTATGGCTACACCTTC.

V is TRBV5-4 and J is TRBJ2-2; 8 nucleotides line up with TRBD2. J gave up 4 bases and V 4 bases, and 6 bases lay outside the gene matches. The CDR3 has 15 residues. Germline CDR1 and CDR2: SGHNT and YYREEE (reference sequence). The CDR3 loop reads CASSIGLAVTGELFF. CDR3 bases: TGTGCCAGCAGCATCGGACTAGCCGTCACCGGGGAGCTGTTTTTT.

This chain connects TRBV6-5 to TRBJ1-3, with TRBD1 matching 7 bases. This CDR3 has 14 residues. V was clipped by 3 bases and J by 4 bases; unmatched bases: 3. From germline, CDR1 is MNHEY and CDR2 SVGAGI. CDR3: CASSYMGQGNTIYF. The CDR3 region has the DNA TGTGCCAGCAGTTATATGGGACAGGGAAACACCATATATTTT.

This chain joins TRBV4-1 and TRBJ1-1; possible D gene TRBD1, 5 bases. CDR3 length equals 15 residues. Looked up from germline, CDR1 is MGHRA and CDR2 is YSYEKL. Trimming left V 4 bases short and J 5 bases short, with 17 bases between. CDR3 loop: CASSRVGAVGTEAFF. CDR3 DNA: TGCGCCAGCAGCCGAGTTGGGGCCGTAGGGACTGAAGCTTTCTTT.

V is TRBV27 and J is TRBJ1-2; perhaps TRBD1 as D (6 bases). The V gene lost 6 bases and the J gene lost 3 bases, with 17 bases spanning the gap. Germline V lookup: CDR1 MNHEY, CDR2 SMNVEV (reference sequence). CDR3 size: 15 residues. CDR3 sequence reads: CASRPTRTAHYGYTF. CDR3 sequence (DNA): TGTGCCAGCAGACCAACCCGGACAGCACACTATGGCTACACCTTC.

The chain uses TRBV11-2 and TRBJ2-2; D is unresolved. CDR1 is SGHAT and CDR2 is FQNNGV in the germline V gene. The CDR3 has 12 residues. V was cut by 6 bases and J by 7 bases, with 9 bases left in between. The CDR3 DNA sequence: TGTGCCAGCAGACAGCCGATCGGGGAGCTGTTTTTT. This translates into CASRQPIGELFF.

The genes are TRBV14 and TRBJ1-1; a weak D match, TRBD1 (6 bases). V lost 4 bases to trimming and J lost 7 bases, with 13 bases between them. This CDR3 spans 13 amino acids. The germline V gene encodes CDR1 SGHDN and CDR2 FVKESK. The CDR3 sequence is CASSLLDRNEAFF. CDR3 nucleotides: TGTGCCAGCAGCCTACTGGACAGAAATGAAGCTTTCTTT.

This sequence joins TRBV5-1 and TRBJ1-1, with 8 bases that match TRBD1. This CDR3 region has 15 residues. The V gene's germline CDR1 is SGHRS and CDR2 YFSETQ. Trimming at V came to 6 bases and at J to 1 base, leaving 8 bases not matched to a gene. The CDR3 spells CASTSGTGGNTEAFF. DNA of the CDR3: TGCGCCAGCACCTCAGGTACAGGGGGGAACACTGAAGCTTTCTTT. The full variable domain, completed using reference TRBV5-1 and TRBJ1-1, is KAGVTQTPRYLIKTRGQQVTLSCSPISGHRSVSWYQQTPGQGLQFLFEYFSETQRNKGNFPGRFSGRQFSNSRSEMNVSTLELGDSALYLCASTSGTGGNTEAFFGQGTRLTVV.

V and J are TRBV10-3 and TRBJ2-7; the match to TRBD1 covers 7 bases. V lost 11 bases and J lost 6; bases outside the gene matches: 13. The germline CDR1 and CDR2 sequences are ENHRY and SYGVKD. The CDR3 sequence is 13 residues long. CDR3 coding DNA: TGTGCCGCACGGCAGGGGGTAGAACGCGAGCAGTACTTC. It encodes CAARQGVEREQYF.

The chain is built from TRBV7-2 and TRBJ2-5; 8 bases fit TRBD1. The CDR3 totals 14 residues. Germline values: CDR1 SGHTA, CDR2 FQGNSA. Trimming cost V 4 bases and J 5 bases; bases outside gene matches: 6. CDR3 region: CASSYRTGSETQYF. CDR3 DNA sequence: TGTGCCAGCAGCTACCGGACAGGGAGCGAGACCCAGTACTTC.